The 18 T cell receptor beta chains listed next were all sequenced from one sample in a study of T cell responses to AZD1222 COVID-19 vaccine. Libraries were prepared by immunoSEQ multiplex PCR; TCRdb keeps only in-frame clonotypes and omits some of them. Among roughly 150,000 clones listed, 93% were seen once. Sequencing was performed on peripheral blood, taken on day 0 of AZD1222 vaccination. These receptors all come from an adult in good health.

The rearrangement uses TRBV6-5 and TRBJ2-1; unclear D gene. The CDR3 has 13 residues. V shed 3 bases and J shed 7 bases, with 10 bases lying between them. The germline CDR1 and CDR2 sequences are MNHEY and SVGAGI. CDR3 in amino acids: CASSYGEGNEQFF. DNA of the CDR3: TGTGCCAGCAGTTATGGGGAAGGGAATGAGCAGTTCTTC.

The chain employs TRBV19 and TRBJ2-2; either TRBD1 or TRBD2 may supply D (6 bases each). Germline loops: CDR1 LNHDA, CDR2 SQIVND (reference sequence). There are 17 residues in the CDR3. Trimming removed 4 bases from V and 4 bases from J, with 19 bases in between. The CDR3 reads CASSRGNGGGFTGELFF. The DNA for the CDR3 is TGTGCCAGTAGTAGGGGCAACGGGGGCGGTTTCACCGGGGAGCTGTTTTTT.

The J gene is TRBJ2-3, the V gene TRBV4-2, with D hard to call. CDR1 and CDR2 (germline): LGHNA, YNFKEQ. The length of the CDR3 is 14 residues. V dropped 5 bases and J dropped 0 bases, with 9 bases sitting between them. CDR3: CASSYQTSTDTQYF. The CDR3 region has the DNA TGTGCCAGCAGCTACCAGACAAGCACAGATACGCAGTATTTT.

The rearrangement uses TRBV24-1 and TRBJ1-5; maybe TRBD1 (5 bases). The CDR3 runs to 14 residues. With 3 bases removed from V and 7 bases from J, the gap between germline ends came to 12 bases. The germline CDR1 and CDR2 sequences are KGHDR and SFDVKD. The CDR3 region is CATSDGGDGQPQHF. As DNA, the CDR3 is TGTGCCACCAGTGATGGGGGGGATGGGCAGCCCCAGCATTTT.

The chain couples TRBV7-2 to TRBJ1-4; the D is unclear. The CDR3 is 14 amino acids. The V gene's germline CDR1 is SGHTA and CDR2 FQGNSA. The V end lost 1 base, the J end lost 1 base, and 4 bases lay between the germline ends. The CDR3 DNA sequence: TGTGCCAGCAGCTTAGGGGTAACTAATGAAAAACTGTTTTTT. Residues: CASSLGVTNEKLFF.

DNA for the CDR3: TGTGCCAGCAGCCAAGAAACAGGGAGGGGGACCGGGGAGCTGTTTTTT. It is translated as CASSQETGRGTGELFF. The J gene is TRBJ2-2, the V gene TRBV14; weak D call: TRBD2 (7 bases). The CDR3 has 16 amino acids. Germline CDR1 SGHDN, CDR2 FVKESK. V lost 0 bases to trimming and J lost 5 bases, with 13 bases between them. The whole variable domain, remainder taken from reference TRBV14 and TRBJ2-2, is EAGVTQFPSHSVIEKGQTVTLRCDPISGHDNLYWYRRVMGKEIKFLLHFVKESKQDESGMPNNRFLAERTGGTYSTLKVQPAELEDSGVYFCASSQETGRGTGELFFGEGSRLTVL.

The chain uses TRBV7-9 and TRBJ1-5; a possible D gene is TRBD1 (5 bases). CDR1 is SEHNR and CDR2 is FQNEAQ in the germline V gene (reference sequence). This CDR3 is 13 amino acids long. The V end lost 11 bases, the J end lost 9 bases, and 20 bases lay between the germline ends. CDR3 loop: CASRQTSSGPQHF. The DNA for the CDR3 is TGTGCCTCTCGACAGACCTCTTCGGGGCCCCAGCATTTT.

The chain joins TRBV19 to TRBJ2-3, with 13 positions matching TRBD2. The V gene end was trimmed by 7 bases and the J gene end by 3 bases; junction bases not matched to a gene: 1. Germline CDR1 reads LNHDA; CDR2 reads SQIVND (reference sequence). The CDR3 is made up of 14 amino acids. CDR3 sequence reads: CASTTSGRTDTQYF. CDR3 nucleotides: TGTGCCAGTACGACTAGCGGGAGGACAGATACGCAGTATTTT.

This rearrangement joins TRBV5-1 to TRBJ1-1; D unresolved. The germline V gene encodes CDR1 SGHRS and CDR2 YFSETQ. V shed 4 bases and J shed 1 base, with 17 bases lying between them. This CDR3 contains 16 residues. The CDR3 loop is CASSPRAQAANTEAFF. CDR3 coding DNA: TGCGCCAGCAGCCCCCGGGCGCAGGCCGCGAACACTGAAGCTTTCTTT.

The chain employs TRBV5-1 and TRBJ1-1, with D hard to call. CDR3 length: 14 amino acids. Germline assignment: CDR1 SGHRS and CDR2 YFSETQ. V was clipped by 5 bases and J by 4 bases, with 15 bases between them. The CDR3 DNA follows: TGCGCCAGCAGTTCTCAGGCCCAGCCCACTGAAGCTTTCTTT. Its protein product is CASSSQAQPTEAFF.

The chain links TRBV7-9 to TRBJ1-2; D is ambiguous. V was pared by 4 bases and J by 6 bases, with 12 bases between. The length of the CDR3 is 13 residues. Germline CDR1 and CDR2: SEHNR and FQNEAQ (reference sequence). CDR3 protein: CASSSPAVNGYTF. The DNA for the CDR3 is TGTGCCAGCAGCTCACCGGCGGTTAATGGCTACACCTTC.

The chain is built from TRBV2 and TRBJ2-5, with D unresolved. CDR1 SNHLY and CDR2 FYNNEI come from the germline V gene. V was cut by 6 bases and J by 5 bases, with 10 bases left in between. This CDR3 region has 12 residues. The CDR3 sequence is CASRREGETQYF. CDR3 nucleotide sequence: TGTGCCAGCAGAAGGGAAGGGGAGACCCAGTACTTC.

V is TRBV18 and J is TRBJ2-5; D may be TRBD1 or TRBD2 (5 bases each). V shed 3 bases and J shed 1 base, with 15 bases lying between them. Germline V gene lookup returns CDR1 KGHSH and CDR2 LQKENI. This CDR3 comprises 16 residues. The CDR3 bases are TGTGCCAGCTCACCTGGGGACCGCGGACTCCAAGAGACCCAGTACTTC. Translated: CASSPGDRGLQETQYF.

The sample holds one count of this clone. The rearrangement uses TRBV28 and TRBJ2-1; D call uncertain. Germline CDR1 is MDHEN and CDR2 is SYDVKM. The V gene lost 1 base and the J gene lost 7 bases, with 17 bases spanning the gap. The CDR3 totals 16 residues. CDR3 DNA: TGTGCCAGCAGTTTATCCGTAGGTAATTACGGGAATGAGCAGTTCTTC. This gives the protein CASSLSVGNYGNEQFF. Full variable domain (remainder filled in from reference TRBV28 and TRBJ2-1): DVKVTQSSRYLVKRTGEKVFLECVQDMDHENMFWYRQDPGLGLRLIYFSYDVKMKEKGDIPEGYSVSREKKERFSLILESASTNQTSMYLCASSLSVGNYGNEQFFGPGTRLTVL.

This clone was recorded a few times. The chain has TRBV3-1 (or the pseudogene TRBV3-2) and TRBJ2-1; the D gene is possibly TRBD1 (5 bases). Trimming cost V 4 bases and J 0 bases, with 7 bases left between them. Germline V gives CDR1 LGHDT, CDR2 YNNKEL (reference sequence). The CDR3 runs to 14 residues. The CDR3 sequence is CASSLGASYNEQFF. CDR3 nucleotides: TGTGCCAGCAGCCTAGGGGCCTCCTACAATGAGCAGTTCTTC.

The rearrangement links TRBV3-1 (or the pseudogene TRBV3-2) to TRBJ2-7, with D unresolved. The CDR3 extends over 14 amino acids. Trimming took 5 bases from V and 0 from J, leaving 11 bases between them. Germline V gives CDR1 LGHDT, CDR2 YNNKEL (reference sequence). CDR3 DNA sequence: TGTGCCAGCAGCTTTCCAGGTCCCTCCTACGAGCAGTACTTC. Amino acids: CASSFPGPSYEQYF.

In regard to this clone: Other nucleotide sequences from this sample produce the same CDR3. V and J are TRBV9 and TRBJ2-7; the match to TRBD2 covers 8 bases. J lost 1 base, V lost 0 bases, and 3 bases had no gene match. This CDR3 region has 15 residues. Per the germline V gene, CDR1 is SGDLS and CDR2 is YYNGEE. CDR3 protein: CASSVGASGSYEQYF. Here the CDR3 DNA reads TGTGCCAGCAGCGTAGGGGCTAGCGGGTCCTACGAGCAGTACTTC.

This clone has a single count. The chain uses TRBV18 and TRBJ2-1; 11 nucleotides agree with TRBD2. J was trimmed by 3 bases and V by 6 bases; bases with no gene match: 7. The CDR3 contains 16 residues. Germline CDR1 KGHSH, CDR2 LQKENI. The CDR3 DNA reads TGTGCCAGCTCCCGTTTACTAGCGGGGGACTACAATGAGCAGTTCTTC. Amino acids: CASSRLLAGDYNEQFF.